The 15 T cell receptor beta chains below all came from one sample that was sequenced in a study of T cells in Graves' hyperthyroidism and ophthalmopathy. From RNA transcripts, TCR beta CDR3 regions were amplified. With the HTBI primer set, the TCR CDR3 went through a first round of RT-PCR. TCRdb reprocessed the multiplex PCR reads via MiXCR and lists one record per CDR3 protein. In the table there are more than 550,000 distinct CDR3 sequences, just under 45% of which are singletons. The material sequenced was peripheral blood or thyroid tissue (not recorded which). All receptors come from an adult man with Graves' disease, either hyperthyroidism or ophthalmopathy (not recorded which).

This clonotype has ten or more counts. The genes are TRBV7-9 and TRBJ1-4; D ambiguous. V was shortened by 4 bases and J by 0 bases, with 6 bases between the two germline ends. This CDR3 contains 14 residues. From germline, CDR1 is SEHNR and CDR2 FQNEAQ (reference sequence). The CDR3 sequence: CASSSPATNEKLFF. The CDR3 coding sequence is TGTGCCAGCAGCTCCCCGGCAACTAATGAAAAACTGTTTTTT.

This clonotype has a count of ten or more. The chain has TRBV7-2 and TRBJ1-2; possible D gene TRBD1, 5 bases. Germline values: CDR1 SGHTA, CDR2 FQGNSA. Trimming stripped 2 bases from V and 0 bases from J, with 10 bases between. The CDR3 length is 15 residues. DNA of the CDR3: TGTGCCAGCAGCTTATCAGACAGTCCTAACTATGGCTACACCTTC. This sequence encodes CASSLSDSPNYGYTF.

The gene calls are TRBV20-1 and TRBJ1-1; no clear D. The CDR3 is made up of 15 amino acids. The germline CDR1 and CDR2 sequences are DFQATT and SNEGSKA (reference sequence). Trimming left V 6 bases short and J 3 bases short, with 20 bases between. CDR3 in DNA: TGCAGTGCAATCGTTAGCGGGAGGGCCTACACTGAAGCTTTCTTT. Translating gives CSAIVSGRAYTEAFF.

Only a few counts were recorded for this clonotype. The chain links TRBV3-1 to TRBJ2-7; unclear D gene. Germline CDR1 is LGHDT and CDR2 is YNNKEL (reference sequence). Trimming left V 0 bases short and J 7 bases short, with 4 bases between. The CDR3 contains 11 residues. The CDR3 sequence: CASSQDREQYF. In nucleotides, the CDR3 is TGTGCCAGCAGCCAAGATCGGGAGCAGTACTTC.

About this clonotype: The conserved phenylalanine or tryptophan normally closing the CDR3 is absent here, so this likely arose from a read error. Because the CDR3's place on the DNA is in doubt, the DNA is left out and the CDR3 is given as listed by TCRdb. The chain has TRBV10-3 and TRBJ1-2. From germline, CDR1 is ENHRY and CDR2 SYGVKD. The CDR3 region is 11 residues in length, termini included. The CDR3 sequence: CAISESRDSTY.

The V and J genes are TRBV10-3 and TRBJ1-5, with D unclear. This CDR3 has 16 residues. Germline V gives CDR1 ENHRY, CDR2 SYGVKD. V lost 4 bases, J lost 4 bases, and 17 bases lay in between. In DNA, the CDR3 is TGTGCCATCAGTGCTTCACGGGCCGTTTTTAATCAGCCCCAGCATTTT. Protein product: CAISASRAVFNQPQHF.

This chain connects TRBV2 to TRBJ1-5; 8 bases agree with TRBD1. The J segment lost 5 bases and the V segment lost 6 bases, leaving 12 bases of the junction unmatched. This CDR3 has 16 amino acids. The germline gives CDR1 SNHLY, CDR2 FYNNEI. The CDR3 loop is CASSHYPTGGDQPQHF. CDR3 DNA: TGTGCCAGCAGCCATTACCCCACAGGGGGAGATCAGCCCCAGCATTTT.

This clonotype was recorded a few times. CDR3 nucleotides: TGCGCCAGCGCCAGGGCAGCTATAGAAGAGACCCAGTACTTC. It is translated as CASARAAIEETQYF. The chain uses TRBV5-1 and TRBJ2-5, with D possibly TRBD1 on 5 matching bases. This CDR3 is built from 14 residues. The germline V gene encodes CDR1 SGHRS and CDR2 YFSETQ. V was pared by 7 bases and J by 3 bases, with 16 bases between.

The rearrangement uses TRBV7-2 and TRBJ2-5, with D unresolved. In germline, CDR1 is SGHTA, CDR2 FQGNSA. V was shortened by 0 bases and J by 1 base, with 6 bases between the two germline ends. This CDR3 contains 14 residues. This chain's CDR3 is CASSLAQIQETQYF. CDR3 DNA sequence: TGTGCCAGCAGCTTAGCCCAGATCCAAGAGACCCAGTACTTC.

The table lists this clonotype with a count of one. A much bigger clone sits one base away, suggesting this may be a read error. The chain carries TRBV24-1 and TRBJ1-5; D is uncertain. The CDR3 has 14 residues. The V and J ends lost 2 bases and 1 base respectively, with 5 bases between them. Per germline, CDR1 KGHDR and CDR2 SFDVKD. The CDR3 sequence: CATSDSYSNQPQHF. CDR3 coding DNA: TGTGCCACCAGTGATTCTTACAGCAATCAGCCCCAGCATTTT.

The J gene is TRBJ2-7, the V gene TRBV12-3 or TRBV12-4; 10 nucleotides agree with TRBD2. The CDR3 spans 17 residues. V trimming: 2 bases; J trimming: 1 base; junction bases outside the gene matches: 8. The CDR3 bases are TGTGCCAGCAGTTTAACCCCCTCTAGCGGGAGTTCCTACGAGCAGTACTTC. Its translation: CASSLTPSSGSSYEQYF.

Many counts were recorded for this clonotype. The chain uses TRBV20-1 and TRBJ2-7; D may be TRBD1 (5 bases). This CDR3 comprises 12 residues. The germline V gene has CDR1 DFQATT and CDR2 SNEGSKA (reference sequence). Here the CDR3 DNA reads TGCAGCGTTACCAGGGACTCCTACGAGCAGTACTTC. As protein: CSVTRDSYEQYF.

V gene TRBV4-2 combines with J gene TRBJ2-7; 11 bases line up with TRBD2. The germline CDR1 and CDR2 sequences are LGHNA and YNFKEQ. CDR3 length equals 16 residues. Losses at the gene ends were 4 bases for V and 0 bases for J; bases not matched to a gene: 5. In DNA, the CDR3 is TGTGCCAGCAGCCCCCTAGGACTAGCGGGCTCCTACGAGCAGTACTTC. It encodes CASSPLGLAGSYEQYF.

This clonotype was seen a single time. Since the CDR3 does not end with the conserved phenylalanine or tryptophan, this likely comes from a read error. The DNA is omitted, as the CDR3 cannot be located on it reliably, and the CDR3 follows TCRdb's listing. V usage is TRBV15 and J usage is TRBJ1-1; the D call TRBD1 from the table was never checked on the DNA. The V gene's germline CDR1 is LNHNV and CDR2 YYDKDF (reference sequence). The CDR3 is 11 amino acids long, termini counted. CDR3 sequence: CATSRGQGTNY.

The chain is built from TRBV24-1 and TRBJ1-2; possible D gene TRBD1, 5 bases. Germline lookup yields CDR1 KGHDR and CDR2 SFDVKD. The V and J ends lost 6 bases and 4 bases respectively, with 8 bases between them. The CDR3 is made up of 12 amino acids. The CDR3 region is CATSPGIYGYTF. The CDR3 nucleotides are TGTGCCACCAGTCCAGGGATCTATGGCTACACCTTC.